One T cell receptor (beta chain) is described in this entry. The CDR3 is 11 amino acids. CDR1 is DFQATT, CDR2 SNEGSKA, per germline (reference sequence). This sample is drawn from a study of blood T cell repertoires in COVID-19. Produced via immunoSEQ multiplex PCR; TCRdb's table is partial and in-frame only. The profile shows under 110,000 clones, about 89% of them singletons. The specimen was peripheral blood. The sequence was obtained from a man in his fifties with acute or convalescent COVID-19. The V gene is TRBV20-1, the J gene TRBJ2-1; 7 bases match TRBD2. CDR3 loop: CGGDGNNEQFF. As DNA, the CDR3 is TGCGGGGGGGACGGCAACAATGAGCAGTTCTTC.